These 17 T cell receptor beta chains came from one sample sequenced in a study of CXCR3-negative and CXCR3-positive naive CD8 T cells. Carrying UMI labels, the TRB cDNA libraries were prepared through 5' RACE. TCRdb reprocessed the 5' RACE reads and keeps a single row for each CDR3 protein, giving no DNA. This sample's table has around 57,000 distinct CDR3 sequences. Input material: memory CD8+ T cells from blood. The receptors stem from a human donor in good health. Some clones in this sample may be carry-over from other donors' samples.

The chain links TRBV19 to TRBJ2-1; TCRdb indicates TRBD1, and absent DNA this call remains unverified. The germline gives CDR1 LNHDA, CDR2 SQIVND (reference sequence). This CDR3 has 14 residues. The CDR3 here is CASTFRGGYNEQFF.

This chain uses TRBV9 with TRBJ2-7; absent DNA, TCRdb's TRBD2 call cannot be checked. Germline CDR1 and CDR2: SGDLS and YYNGEE. The length of the CDR3 is 15 residues. The CDR3 loop is CASSVYGSPSYEQYF.

This chain links TRBV28 with TRBJ2-1; the D call from TCRdb, TRBD2, cannot be confirmed without DNA. From germline, CDR1 is MDHEN and CDR2 SYDVKM. The CDR3 consists of 16 residues. CDR3 region: CASSNLVGVGRAEQFF.

V usage is TRBV28 and J usage is TRBJ2-1; without DNA, the TCRdb call of TRBD2 cannot be checked. CDR3 size: 14 residues. The germline V gene has CDR1 MDHEN and CDR2 SYDVKM. The chain's CDR3 is CASSSGLAGPEQFF.

This chain links TRBV4-1 with TRBJ2-7; there is no DNA to check the TCRdb D call of TRBD1. Germline V gives CDR1 MGHRA, CDR2 YSYEKL. The CDR3 totals 15 residues. CDR3 region: CASSQVVRDMYEQYF.

The chain combines TRBV3-1 with TRBJ2-3; the TCRdb D gene call, TRBD2, has no DNA to confirm it. CDR1 and CDR2 from the germline V gene are LGHDT and YNNKEL (reference sequence). This CDR3 has 15 amino acids. CDR3 in amino acids: CASSQDSDSTSTQYF.

The chain couples TRBV19 to TRBJ2-1; TCRdb selects TRBD2, and the lack of DNA leaves this call unchecked. The CDR3 consists of 15 residues. CDR1 is LNHDA, CDR2 SQIVND, per germline (reference sequence). The CDR3 sequence: CASSVLAGDYNEQFF.

This chain uses TRBV7-2 with TRBJ1-2; TCRdb returns TRBD1, unconfirmable since there is no DNA. Germline CDR1 and CDR2: SGHTA and FQGNSA. This CDR3 region has 16 residues. CDR3 protein: CASSSPGTAANYGYTF.

V gene TRBV19 combines with J gene TRBJ2-1. The CDR3 contains 13 residues. Per the germline V gene, CDR1 is LNHDA and CDR2 is SQIVND (reference sequence). This CDR3 reads CASSGTTYNEQFF.

CDR3: CASSLIGGYGNQPQHF. V gene TRBV27 combines with J gene TRBJ1-5; TCRdb selects TRBD1, and the lack of DNA leaves this call unchecked. Germline values: CDR1 MNHEY, CDR2 SMNVEV (reference sequence). CDR3 length: 16 residues.

The rearrangement joins TRBV20-1 to TRBJ2-7; the TRBD2 assignment by TCRdb is unverifiable without DNA. This CDR3 has 13 residues. Germline V gives CDR1 DFQATT, CDR2 SNEGSKA (reference sequence). The CDR3 protein is CSARGPSDYEQYF.

This rearrangement joins TRBV20-1 to TRBJ1-4; TCRdb outputs TRBD1, but without DNA this stays unchecked. The CDR3 length is 13 residues. The germline gives CDR1 DFQATT, CDR2 SNEGSKA (reference sequence). CDR3 sequence reads: CSAKQGSNEKLFF.

The chain couples TRBV20-1 to TRBJ1-1; TCRdb returns TRBD1, unconfirmable since there is no DNA. The germline V gene has CDR1 DFQATT and CDR2 SNEGSKA (reference sequence). The CDR3 sequence is 12 residues long. The CDR3: CSASQGVTEAFF.

The J gene is TRBJ1-2, the V gene TRBV5-1; TCRdb's assignment of TRBD1 cannot be checked, as there is no DNA. Germline lookup yields CDR1 SGHRS and CDR2 YFSETQ. The CDR3 sequence is 14 residues long. The CDR3 protein is CASSIGTEHYGYAF. Full variable domain (missing parts from reference TRBV5-1 and TRBJ1-2): KAGVTQTPRYLIKTRGQQVTLSCSPISGHRSVSWYQQTPGQGLQFLFEYFSETQRNKGNFPGRFSGRQFSNSRSEMNVSTLELGDSALYLCASSIGTEHYGYAFGSGTRLTVV.

This rearrangement joins TRBV7-9 to TRBJ2-2. The germline V gene has CDR1 SEHNR and CDR2 FQNEAQ (reference sequence). The CDR3 is 14 amino acids. The CDR3 here is CASSIQTPPGELFF.

The V call is TRBV18, the J call TRBJ1-5. The V gene's germline CDR1 is KGHSH and CDR2 LQKENI. The CDR3 is 15 amino acids. CDR3 residues: CASSSTGTQTGPQHF.

V usage is TRBV11-2 and J usage is TRBJ2-2. The CDR3 runs 12 residues. CDR1 is SGHAT, CDR2 FQNNGV, per germline. The CDR3 sequence: CASSLWDGELFF.